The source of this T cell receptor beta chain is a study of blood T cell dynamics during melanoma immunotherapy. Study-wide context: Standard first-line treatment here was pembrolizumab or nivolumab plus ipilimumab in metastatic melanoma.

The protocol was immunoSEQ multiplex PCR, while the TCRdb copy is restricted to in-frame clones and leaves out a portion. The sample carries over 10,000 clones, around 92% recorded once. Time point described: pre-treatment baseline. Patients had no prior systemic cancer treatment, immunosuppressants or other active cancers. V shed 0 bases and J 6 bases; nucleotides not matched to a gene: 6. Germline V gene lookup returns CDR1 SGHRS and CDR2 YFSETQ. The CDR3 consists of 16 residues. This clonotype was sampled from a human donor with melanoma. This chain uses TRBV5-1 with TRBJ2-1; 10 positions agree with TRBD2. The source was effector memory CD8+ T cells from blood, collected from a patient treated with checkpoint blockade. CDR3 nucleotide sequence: TGCGCCAGCAGCTTGGCGGCTAGCGGGAGCGGCAATGAGCAGTTCTTC. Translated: CASSLAASGSGNEQFF.